This TCR beta chain was captured by sequencing in a study of CD8 T cells in Susac syndrome. When the RNA was reverse transcribed, random hexamers were used with an input of roughly 0.45 to 1 ug. Each CDR3 protein is one row after TCRdb ran MiXCR on the immunoSEQ multiplex PCR reads. Here the sample spans about 200,000 distinct CDR3 sequences, 95% being singletons. V was clipped by 1 base and J by 7 bases, with 17 bases between them. The CDR3 consists of 16 residues. TEMRA cells were FACS-enriched, unlike CD8+ and CD4+ T cells, which were negatively isolated. The chain joins TRBV12-3 or TRBV12-4 to TRBJ2-1, with D maybe TRBD1 (6 bases). Material: CD4+ T cells from PBMCs. The receptor was isolated from a human donor in good health. CDR3 nucleotide sequence: TGTGCCAGCAGTTTAGAGGCCAGGGGTTTCAGAAATGAGCAGTTCTTC. Protein product: CASSLEARGFRNEQFF.